The 32 T cell receptor beta chains reported below all come from one sample, sequenced in a study of T cells in Graves' hyperthyroidism and ophthalmopathy. Amplification of TCR beta CDR3 regions was performed using RNA transcripts as template. Primed by the HTBI set, a first-round RT-PCR was run on the TCR CDR3. TCRdb used MiXCR to reprocess the multiplex PCR reads, holding one entry per CDR3 protein. The sample contains around 380,000 distinct CDR3 sequences, roughly 13% of which appear only once. The material sequenced was blood. The receptor source for this set is a man younger than 40 with Graves' hyperthyroidism that later progressed to Graves' ophthalmopathy.

There are a few counts of this clonotype. The rearrangement uses TRBV7-3 and TRBJ1-2; possible D gene TRBD1, 6 bases. The CDR3 loop spans 17 amino acids. The V and J ends lost 5 bases and 6 bases respectively, with 25 bases between them. Germline V lookup: CDR1 SGHTA, CDR2 FQGTGA. CDR3 loop: CASSPVAPGRGEDGYTF. In DNA, the CDR3 is TGTGCCAGCAGCCCCGTGGCCCCGGGCAGGGGAGAGGATGGCTACACCTTC.

This clonotype was picked up many times. The V gene is TRBV18, the J gene TRBJ2-1, with 8 bases matching TRBD2. V shed 3 bases and J 3 bases; nucleotides not matched to a gene: 4. The CDR3 sequence is 15 residues long. Germline CDR1 and CDR2: KGHSH and LQKENI. The CDR3: CASSPQRGNYNEQFF. The CDR3 DNA sequence: TGTGCCAGCTCACCCCAGCGGGGGAACTACAATGAGCAGTTCTTC.

At least ten counts were recorded for this clonotype. This chain links TRBV7-7 with TRBJ2-2; D might be TRBD2 (6 bases). CDR3 length equals 14 residues. Per germline, CDR1 SSHAT and CDR2 FNYEAQ (reference sequence). The V and J ends lost 6 bases and 1 base respectively, with 9 bases between them. The DNA of the CDR3 is TGTGCCAGCAGTCGGGACTTGAACACCGGGGAGCTGTTTTTT. Residues: CASSRDLNTGELFF.

This chain uses TRBV19 with TRBJ2-2, with 9 bases fitting TRBD1. The CDR3 spans 15 residues. With 7 bases clipped from V and 4 bases from J, the junction kept 7 bases outside the gene matches. Germline V CDR1 and CDR2: LNHDA, SQIVND (reference sequence). CDR3 coding DNA: TGTGCCAGTAATCCCACGGGACAGGGCACCGGGGAGCTGTTTTTT. Its protein is CASNPTGQGTGELFF. Together with reference TRBV19 and TRBJ2-2, the CDR3 gives the full variable domain: DGGITQSPKYLFRKEGQNVTLSCEQNLNHDAMYWYRQDPGQGLRLIYYSQIVNDFQKGDIAEGYSVSREKKESFPLTVTSAQKNPTAFYLCASNPTGQGTGELFFGEGSRLTVL.

This clonotype was counted only a few times. The V call is TRBV19, the J call TRBJ1-5, with D perhaps matching TRBD1 (5 bases). CDR1 and CDR2 from the germline V gene are LNHDA and SQIVND (reference sequence). Deletions cut 4 bases from V and 3 bases from J, with 19 bases between. The CDR3 loop spans 17 amino acids. This CDR3 is CASSRGLRGVDNQPQHF. CDR3 in DNA: TGTGCCAGTAGTAGGGGCCTTAGAGGGGTGGACAATCAGCCCCAGCATTTT.

This clonotype has at least ten counts. This rearrangement joins TRBV28 to TRBJ1-5, with D possibly being TRBD1 (6 bases). The CDR3 is 15 residues long. Germline CDR1 is MDHEN and CDR2 is SYDVKM. Trimming took 3 bases from V and 2 from J, leaving 11 bases between them. The CDR3 loop is CASSLGGPGNQPQHF. The CDR3, as DNA: TGTGCCAGCAGTTTGGGGGGCCCGGGCAATCAGCCCCAGCATTTT.

The chain links TRBV7-9 to TRBJ2-5; D unclear. The CDR3 is 14 residues long. In germline, CDR1 is SEHNR, CDR2 FQNEAQ (reference sequence). With 4 bases removed from V and 3 bases from J, the gap between germline ends came to 12 bases. The CDR3 DNA reads as TGTGCCAGCAGCTCCGTCGAGCAGGAAGAGACCCAGTACTTC. Encoded protein: CASSSVEQEETQYF. The complete variable domain, with remaining parts taken from reference TRBV7-9 and TRBJ2-5, reads DTGVSQNPRHKITKRGQNVTFRCDPISEHNRLYWYRQTLGQGPEFLTYFQNEAQLEKSRLLSDRFSAERPKGSFSTLEIQRTEQGDSAMYLCASSSVEQEETQYFGPGTRLLVL.

This clonotype was recorded at least ten times. The CDR3 DNA sequence: TGTGCCAGCAGAAGAAGACAGGGACGCTCCTACGAGCAGTACTTC. Protein sequence: CASRRRQGRSYEQYF. The chain combines TRBV7-8 with TRBJ2-7; TRBD1 matches 7 bases. Looked up from germline, CDR1 is SGHVS and CDR2 is FQNEAQ. J was trimmed by 0 bases and V by 6 bases; bases with no gene match: 8. There are 15 residues in the CDR3.

Only a few counts were recorded for this clonotype. The chain uses TRBV29-1 and TRBJ1-3; a weak D match, TRBD1 (6 bases). Germline CDR1 is SQVTM and CDR2 is ANQGSEA. This CDR3 comprises 17 residues. V was trimmed by 3 bases and J by 0 bases, leaving 18 bases between them. The DNA of the CDR3 is TGCAGCGTTGAGGGGGCAGGGATACCTAGCTCTGGAAACACCATATATTTT. Protein sequence: CSVEGAGIPSSGNTIYF.

This clonotype turned up a few times. CDR3 DNA: TGTGCCAGCAGTCGAACTATTAGCGGGGGGCCCACACTGGGGCTAAACACAGATACGCAGTATTTT. Amino acid sequence: CASSRTISGGPTLGLNTDTQYF. The chain couples TRBV9 to TRBJ2-3; TRBD2 matches 10 bases. Germline V gene sequence: CDR1 SGDLS, CDR2 YYNGEE. V lost 5 bases to trimming and J lost 2 bases; unmatched junction nucleotides: 26. The CDR3 loop spans 22 amino acids.

The table lists this clonotype with many counts. V is TRBV20-1 and J is TRBJ2-7; D may correspond to TRBD1 or TRBD2 (5 bases each). The CDR3 covers 16 residues. Per germline, CDR1 DFQATT and CDR2 SNEGSKA (reference sequence). The germline V and J ends were trimmed by 1 base and 2 bases, with 18 bases remaining between them. The CDR3 DNA follows: TGCAGTGCTAGAGGCGACCGGGACGGCGCTACCTACGAGCAGTACTTC. Translating gives CSARGDRDGATYEQYF.

The sample holds many counts of this clonotype. The rearrangement uses TRBV28 and TRBJ1-1, with TRBD1 as a possible D gene (5 bases). Trimming removed 3 bases from V and 7 bases from J, with 9 bases in between. The CDR3 has 12 amino acids. CDR1 MDHEN and CDR2 SYDVKM come from the germline V gene. The CDR3, as DNA: TGTGCCAGCAGTTTCGGGGCCATTGAAGCTTTCTTT. It is translated as CASSFGAIEAFF.

This clonotype was recorded at least ten times. The chain employs TRBV2 and TRBJ1-6; TRBD1 matches 9 bases. This CDR3 comprises 13 residues. Per the germline V gene, CDR1 is SNHLY and CDR2 is FYNNEI. V was clipped by 11 bases and J by 7 bases; unmatched bases: 6. CDR3 DNA sequence: TGTGCCGGGACTGGACAGGGGAATTCACCCCTCCACTTT. It yields the protein CAGTGQGNSPLHF. The entire variable domain, with the rest obtained from reference TRBV2 and TRBJ1-6, is as follows: EPEVTQTPSHQVTQMGQEVILRCVPISNHLYFYWYRQILGQKVEFLVSFYNNEISEKSEIFDDQFSVERPDGSNFTLKIRSTKLEDSAMYFCAGTGQGNSPLHFGNGTRLTVT.

This clonotype was seen repeatedly, ten times or more. The CDR3, as DNA: TGTGCCATCAGTGCCGGGACTCAGAGCTCCTACGAGCAGTACTTC. This gives the protein CAISAGTQSSYEQYF. This chain joins TRBV10-3 and TRBJ2-7, with D possibly being TRBD2 (6 bases). Germline CDR1 reads ENHRY; CDR2 reads SYGVKD. The V and J ends lost 4 bases and 0 bases respectively, with 13 bases between them. The CDR3 has 15 residues.

The chain links TRBV5-6 to TRBJ1-5; 8 bases align to TRBD1. With V trimmed by 0 bases and J by 9 bases, 5 bases remained unmatched. The germline CDR1 and CDR2 sequences are SGHDT and YYEEEE. The CDR3 is made up of 14 amino acids. This CDR3 reads CASSLGQGYRPQHF. CDR3 sequence (DNA): TGTGCCAGCAGCTTGGGACAGGGGTACCGGCCCCAGCATTTT.

This clonotype was recorded many times. This chain uses TRBV28 with TRBJ2-2; D gene uncertain. The ends were cut back, 0 bases at V and 0 bases at J, with 5 bases in the middle. Germline V gene sequence: CDR1 MDHEN, CDR2 SYDVKM. The CDR3 covers 15 residues. As DNA, the CDR3 is TGTGCCAGCAGTTTATGGGGCGCGAACACCGGGGAGCTGTTTTTT. Protein product: CASSLWGANTGELFF. The whole variable domain, filled in from reference TRBV28 and TRBJ2-2, reads DVKVTQSSRYLVKRTGEKVFLECVQDMDHENMFWYRQDPGLGLRLIYFSYDVKMKEKGDIPEGYSVSREKKERFSLILESASTNQTSMYLCASSLWGANTGELFFGEGSRLTVL.

The chain has TRBV4-2 and TRBJ1-2; 7 bases agree with TRBD1. With V trimmed by 1 base and J by 1 base, 6 bases remained unmatched. The CDR3 has 16 residues. Germline V gives CDR1 LGHNA, CDR2 YNFKEQ. The CDR3 is CASSQVRGFDNYGYTF. CDR3 nucleotides: TGTGCCAGCAGCCAAGTCAGGGGGTTTGATAACTATGGCTACACCTTC.

In this sample, this clonotype turned up a few times. Relative to the germline gene, one junction end is altered; a read error may explain this. The gene calls are TRBV7-7 and TRBJ2-1; 10 bases are shared with TRBD1. Germline lookup yields CDR1 SSHAT and CDR2 FNYEAQ (reference sequence). There are 17 residues in the CDR3. The CDR3 DNA is TGTGCTAGCAGCCACACTCCGGGACAGGGGCCTTACAATGAGCAGTTCTTC. Protein sequence: CASSHTPGQGPYNEQFF.

This clonotype was counted many times. The chain has TRBV11-3 and TRBJ2-5, with D perhaps TRBD1 (5 bases). The germline V and J ends were trimmed by 5 bases and 5 bases, with 15 bases remaining between them. The CDR3 loop spans 14 amino acids. The germline V gene encodes CDR1 SGHNT and CDR2 YENEEA. As DNA, the CDR3 is TGTGCCAGCAGCCTACCAGGGTACTCGGAGACCCAGTACTTC. It translates to CASSLPGYSETQYF.

This clonotype turned up a few times. The rearrangement links TRBV29-1 to TRBJ1-2; TRBD1 agrees at 7 bases. The V gene end was trimmed by 7 bases and the J gene end by 4 bases; junction bases not matched to a gene: 9. Germline V gene sequence: CDR1 SQVTM, CDR2 ANQGSEA. The CDR3 is 13 residues long. CDR3 sequence (DNA): TGCAGCGACGCTTCGACAGGGAGCTATGGCTACACCTTC. This codes for CSDASTGSYGYTF.

This clonotype was recorded many times. The gene calls are TRBV12-3 or TRBV12-4 and TRBJ2-3, with D possibly being TRBD2 (5 bases). V lost 4 bases, J lost 4 bases, and 18 bases lay in between. There are 16 residues in the CDR3. The chain's CDR3 is CASSYTSGIRADTQYF. In nucleotides, the CDR3 is TGTGCCAGCAGTTACACCTCCGGGATTAGGGCAGATACGCAGTATTTT.

The V and J genes are TRBV6-6 and TRBJ2-7; 12 bases are a match to TRBD1. J was trimmed by 7 bases and V by 2 bases; bases with no gene match: 12. The CDR3 covers 17 residues. CDR1 MNHNY and CDR2 SVGAGI come from the germline V gene (reference sequence). The chain's CDR3 is CASSYGRTGTGGREQYF. The CDR3 DNA follows: TGTGCCAGCAGTTACGGGAGAACCGGGACAGGGGGCAGGGAGCAGTACTTC.

This clonotype was seen at least ten times. This chain links TRBV6-5 with TRBJ2-1; TRBD2 agrees at 7 bases. This CDR3 spans 15 amino acids. V trimming: 0 bases; J trimming: 4 bases; junction bases outside the gene matches: 3. The germline CDR1 and CDR2 sequences are MNHEY and SVGAGI. The CDR3 sequence is CASSYSTGGYNEQFF. In DNA form, the CDR3 reads TGTGCCAGCAGTTACTCGACGGGGGGTTACAATGAGCAGTTCTTC.

The chain couples TRBV11-3 to TRBJ2-1; 11 bases are a match to TRBD2. V lost 1 base, J lost 8 bases, and 13 bases stayed unmatched. CDR1 SGHNT and CDR2 YENEEA come from the germline V gene. This CDR3 region has 18 residues. The CDR3 here is CASSLVAGGPTGTDEQFF. The CDR3 bases are TGTGCCAGCAGCTTAGTAGCGGGGGGGCCGACTGGAACAGATGAGCAGTTCTTC.

Regarding this clonotype: This may be a read error, as it is one base from a much larger clone. The chain couples TRBV7-2 to TRBJ2-7; D gene uncertain. The CDR3 runs 14 residues. CDR1 is SGHTA, CDR2 FQGNSA, per germline. Trimming removed 0 bases at V and 0 bases at J, with 6 bases between. The DNA of the CDR3 is TGTGCCAGCAGCTTAGCGGGGAACTCCTACGAGCAGTACTTC. Its protein is CASSLAGNSYEQYF.

The table lists this clonotype with many counts. The chain combines TRBV27 with TRBJ2-5, with 7 bases identical to TRBD1. V dropped 6 bases and J dropped 2; count of bases not matched to a gene: 6. There are 14 residues in the CDR3. Germline V gene data show CDR1 as MNHEY and CDR2 as SMNVEV (reference sequence). The CDR3 bases are TGTGCCAGCAGCCTACTGGGACAGCAAGAGACCCAGTACTTC. This sequence encodes CASSLLGQQETQYF.

This clonotype has ten or more counts. The chain has TRBV25-1 and TRBJ1-5; tentatively, D is TRBD1 (5 bases). Germline lookup yields CDR1 MGHDK and CDR2 SYGVNS. V gave up 3 bases and J gave up 4 bases, with 16 bases separating them. The CDR3 is 16 residues long. The CDR3 nucleotides read TGTGCCAGCAGTGACTTTCCGGGACGGAGAAATCAGCCCCAGCATTTT. Amino acids: CASSDFPGRRNQPQHF.

The CDR3 loop reads CASGTGENIQYF. The CDR3 DNA sequence: TGTGCCAGTGGGACAGGGGAAAACATTCAGTACTTC. The chain employs TRBV19 and TRBJ2-4; 10 nucleotides align to TRBD1. After removal of 8 bases from V and 5 bases from J, the junction contained 0 bases not matched to a gene. CDR3 length: 12 amino acids. Germline V lookup: CDR1 LNHDA, CDR2 SQIVND (reference sequence).

This clonotype was observed at least ten times. The chain is built from TRBV11-2 and TRBJ2-7, with TRBD2 matching 13 bases. This CDR3 spans 15 amino acids. V was pared by 5 bases and J by 4 bases, with 5 bases of the junction left unmatched. CDR1 and CDR2 from the germline V gene are SGHAT and FQNNGV. For the CDR3, the DNA is TGTGCCAGCAGCCCCCAGACTAGCGGGGGGTACGAGCAGTACTTC. It translates to CASSPQTSGGYEQYF.

This clonotype was detected ten times or more. The chain employs TRBV18 and TRBJ2-5; maybe TRBD1 (5 bases). This CDR3 is 14 amino acids long. CDR1 is KGHSH, CDR2 LQKENI, per germline. Between the trimmed V and J ends, which lost 2 bases and 5 bases, there was a span of 12 bases. The CDR3 coding sequence is TGTGCCAGCTCACCAAGGCAGGGCGACGAGACCCAGTACTTC. It translates to CASSPRQGDETQYF.

This clonotype came up a few times. J is TRBJ2-1 and V is TRBV14; TRBD1 might be the D (5 bases). This CDR3 has 20 amino acids. The germline V gene encodes CDR1 SGHDN and CDR2 FVKESK. Trimming took off 0 bases at V and 0 bases at J, with 21 bases between the two ends. The CDR3 DNA reads as TGTGCCAGCAGCCAAGATCCTTATTGGATAGGACACAGCTCCTACAATGAGCAGTTCTTC. Its protein is CASSQDPYWIGHSSYNEQFF.

The count of this clonotype is one. The rearrangement joins TRBV4-1 to TRBJ2-5; tentatively, D is TRBD2 (5 bases). This CDR3 spans 17 amino acids. Germline CDR1 and CDR2: MGHRA and YSYEKL. Trimming left V 2 bases short and J 2 bases short, with 18 bases between. The CDR3 region has the DNA TGCGCCAGCAGCCAAACCCGAGCTGGCGGGTGGCAAGAGACCCAGTACTTC. This encodes CASSQTRAGGWQETQYF.